The rows below give T cell receptor beta chains drawn from one sample of a study of shared clonotypes between healthy human individuals. The assay was immunoSEQ multiplex PCR, and TCRdb's table has in-frame clones only and misses some. The sample holds 2 million to 3 million clones; over 85% are singletons and the top ten take 0.35% to 0.45%. Sequencing input: naive CD4+ T cells from PBMCs. Receptors were obtained from a man younger than 35 in good health. Some clones in this sample may be carry-over from other donors' samples. The CDR3 runs from the conserved cysteine through the conserved F or W. A D gene is named only where the DNA matches it firmly. Size values are once, few and many counts, or a class for expanded clones, and some rows have none.

TRBJ1-2,.,TRBV2,.,TGTGCCAGCAGTGAATTCACCAGTTTCGTCAGGGAAAGCTATGGCTACACCTTC,CASSEFTSFVRESYGYTF
TRBJ1-6,.,TRBV6-1,TRBD1,TGTGCCAGCAGAGGCAGGGGGCGCGGGAATTCACCCCTCCACTTT,CASRGRGRGNSPLHF
TRBJ1-5,.,TRBV2,.,TGTGCCACCAACATCCTTCGCAGTGATCAGCCCCAGCATTTT,CATNILRSDQPQHF
TRBJ1-2,.,TRBV4-1,.,TGCGCCAGCAGCCATCCCCCCGGATATTTGATTGGCTACACCTTC,CASSHPPGYLIGYTF
TRBJ2-1,once,TRBV28,TRBD2,TGTGCCAGCACCACGGCCGGGACTAGCGGATACAATGAGCAGTTCTTC,CASTTAGTSGYNEQFF
TRBJ1-1,few,TRBV5-1,.,TGCGCCAGCAGCTCGGGACGGCTGAACACTGAAGCTTTCTTT,CASSSGRLNTEAFF
TRBJ2-3,.,TRBV7-3,.,TGTGCCAGCAGCTTAACAAGGGACCCCATCGATACGCAGTATTTT,CASSLTRDPIDTQYF
TRBJ1-2,.,TRBV5-4,.,TGTGCCAGCAGCTTGGAAGGGGGGGACTATGGCTACACCTTC,CASSLEGGDYGYTF
TRBJ1-3,.,TRBV5-6,.,TGTGCCAGCAGCGCAAGGATTTTCTCCGTGGGAGGAAACACCATATATTTT,CASSARIFSVGGNTIYF
TRBJ2-4,.,TRBV4-1,TRBD2,TGCGCCAGCAGCCTCGATGACGGGGGGACTCGCTTAGCCAAAAACATTCAGTACTTC,CASSLDDGGTRLAKNIQYF
TRBJ2-7,.,TRBV11-2,TRBD1,TGTGCCAGCAGCTTTTCGGGACAGGGTCTCTACGAGCAGTACTTC,CASSFSGQGLYEQYF
TRBJ2-1,.,TRBV7-2,.,TGTGCCAGCATGGGAGTCAGCTCCTACAATGAGCAGTTCTTC,CASMGVSSYNEQFF
TRBJ1-2,few,TRBV2,.,TGTGCCAGCAAGAGGCACTATGGCTACACCTTC,CASKRHYGYTF
TRBJ2-7,.,TRBV5-1,.,TGCGCCAGCAGCTTAGGACCCCCCGATAACTCCTACGAGCAGTACTTC,CASSLGPPDNSYEQYF
TRBJ1-5,.,TRBV2,.,TGTGCCAGCAGTGAAAGAATCGCGCCCCAGCATTTT,CASSERIAPQHF
TRBJ1-2,.,TRBV7-8,.,TGTGCCAGCAGCTTAGCGATGGGCACAGGGATGAACTATGGCTACACCTTC,CASSLAMGTGMNYGYTF
TRBJ2-3,once,TRBV5-6,TRBD1,TGTGCCACCTCCCAAGGACAGGGGATCACAGATACGCAGTATTTT,CATSQGQGITDTQYF
TRBJ2-1,.,TRBV15,.,TGTGCCACCAGCAGGGCGGACACTGATGAGCAGTTCTTC,CATSRADTDEQFF
TRBJ2-2,.,TRBV19,TRBD1,TGTGCCAGCCGACCCGGGACAGGGGGCTTCGGGGAGCTGTTTTTT,CASRPGTGGFGELFF
TRBJ2-1,.,TRBV7-3,TRBD1,TGTGCCAGCAGCCCCGGGACAGGTGCTTACAATGAGCAGTTCTTC,CASSPGTGAYNEQFF
TRBJ1-1,.,TRBV9,.,TGTGCCAGCAGCGCCGACGGAACTATGACTGAAACTTTCTTT,CASSADGTMTETFF